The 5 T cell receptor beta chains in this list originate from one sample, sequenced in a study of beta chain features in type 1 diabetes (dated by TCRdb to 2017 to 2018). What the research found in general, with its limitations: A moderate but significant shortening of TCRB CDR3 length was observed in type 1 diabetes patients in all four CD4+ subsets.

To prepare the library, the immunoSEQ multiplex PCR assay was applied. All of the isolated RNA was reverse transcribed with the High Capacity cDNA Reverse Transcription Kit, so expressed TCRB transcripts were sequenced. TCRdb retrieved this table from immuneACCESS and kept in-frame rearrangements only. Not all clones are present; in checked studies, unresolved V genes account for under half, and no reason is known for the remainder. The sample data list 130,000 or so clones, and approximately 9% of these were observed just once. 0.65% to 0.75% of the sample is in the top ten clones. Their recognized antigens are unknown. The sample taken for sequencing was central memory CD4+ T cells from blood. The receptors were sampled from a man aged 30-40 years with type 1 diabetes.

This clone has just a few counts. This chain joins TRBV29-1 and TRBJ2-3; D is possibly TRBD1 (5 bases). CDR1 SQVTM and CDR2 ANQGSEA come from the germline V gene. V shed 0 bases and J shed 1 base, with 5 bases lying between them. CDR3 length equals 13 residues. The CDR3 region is CSVEEQGTDTQYF. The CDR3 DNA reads TGCAGCGTTGAAGAACAGGGCACAGATACGCAGTATTTT.

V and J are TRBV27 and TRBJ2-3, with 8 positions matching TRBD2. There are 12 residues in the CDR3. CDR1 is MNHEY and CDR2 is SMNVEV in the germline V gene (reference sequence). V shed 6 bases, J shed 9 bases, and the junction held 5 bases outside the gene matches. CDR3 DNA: TGTGCCAGCAGGTCGGGACTAGTAACGCAGTATTTT. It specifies CASRSGLVTQYF.

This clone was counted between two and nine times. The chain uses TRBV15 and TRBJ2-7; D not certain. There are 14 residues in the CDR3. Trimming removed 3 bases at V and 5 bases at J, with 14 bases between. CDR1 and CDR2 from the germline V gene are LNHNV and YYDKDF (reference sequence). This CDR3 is CATSRRGGSDEQYF. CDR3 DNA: TGTGCCACCAGCAGGCGCGGCGGTTCAGACGAGCAGTACTTC.

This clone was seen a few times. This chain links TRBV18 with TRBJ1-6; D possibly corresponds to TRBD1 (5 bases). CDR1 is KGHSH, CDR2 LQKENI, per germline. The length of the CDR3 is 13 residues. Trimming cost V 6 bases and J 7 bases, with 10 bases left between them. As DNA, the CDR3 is TGTGCCAGCTCCCCGGCAGGGAATTCACCCCTCCACTTT. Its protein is CASSPAGNSPLHF. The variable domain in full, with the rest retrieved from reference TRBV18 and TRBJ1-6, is NAGVMQNPRHLVRRRGQEARLRCSPMKGHSHVYWYRQLPEEGLKFMVYLQKENIIDESGMPKERFSAEFPKEGPSILRIQQVVRGDSAAYFCASSPAGNSPLHFGNGTRLTVT.

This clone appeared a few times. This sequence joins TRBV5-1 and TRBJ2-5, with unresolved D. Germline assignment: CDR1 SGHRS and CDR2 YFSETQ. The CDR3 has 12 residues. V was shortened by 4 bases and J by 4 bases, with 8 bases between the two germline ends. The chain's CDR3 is CASSNRRETQYF. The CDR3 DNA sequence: TGCGCCAGCAGCAACAGAAGAGAGACCCAGTACTTC.